This T cell receptor (beta chain) was recorded in a study of blood T cell repertoires in COVID-19. The CDR3 has 14 amino acids. Trimming at V came to 6 bases and at J to 4 bases, leaving 5 bases not matched to a gene. CDR1 SNHLY and CDR2 FYNNEI come from the germline V gene. The data were produced by immunoSEQ multiplex PCR, yet TCRdb's version contains in-frame clones alone and is incomplete. The sample has fewer than 80,000 clones, 90% seen once; the top ten hold about 16%. Sequenced input: peripheral blood. The chain is built from TRBV2 and TRBJ2-3, with TRBD1 identical over 9 bases. This receptor was obtained from a woman at least 80 years old with active or convalescent COVID-19. CDR3 DNA: TGTGCCAGCAGCGTGACAGGGGGGGCAGATACGCAGTATTTT. It is translated as CASSVTGGADTQYF.